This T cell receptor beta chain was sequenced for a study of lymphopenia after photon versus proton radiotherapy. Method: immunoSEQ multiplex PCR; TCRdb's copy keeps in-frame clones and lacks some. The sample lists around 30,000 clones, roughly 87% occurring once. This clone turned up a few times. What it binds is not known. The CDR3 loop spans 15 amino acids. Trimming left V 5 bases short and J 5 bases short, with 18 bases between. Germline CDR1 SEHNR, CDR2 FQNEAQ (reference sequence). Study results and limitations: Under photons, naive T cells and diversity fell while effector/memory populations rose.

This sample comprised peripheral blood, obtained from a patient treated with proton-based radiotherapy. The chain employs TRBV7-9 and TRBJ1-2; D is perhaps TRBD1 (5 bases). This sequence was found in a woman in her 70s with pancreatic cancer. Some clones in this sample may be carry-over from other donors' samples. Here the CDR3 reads CASSRGERLLYGYTF. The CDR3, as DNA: TGTGCCAGCAGCCGGGGGGAAAGGTTATTGTATGGCTACACCTTC.